This TCR beta chain was identified in a study of T cell responses to AZD1222 COVID-19 vaccine. General study results and limits: Targets within unmutated variant regions were reportedly found for nearly half of spike-specific TCRs.

This clone came up a few times. As yet, its antigen is unknown. The CDR3 contains 16 residues. Trimming pared 2 bases from V and 0 bases from J, leaving 11 bases between. Germline CDR1 is KGHSH and CDR2 is LQKENI. Sequencing used immunoSEQ multiplex PCR; TCRdb keeps in-frame clones, though not all of them. The sample contains about 42,000 clones, over 80% of which appear only once. This chain joins TRBV18 and TRBJ1-5, with D perhaps matching TRBD1 (6 bases). This clonotype was obtained from an adult who received the AZD1222 COVID-19 vaccine. The sequenced sample was peripheral blood, obtained 28 days after the second AZD1222 dose. The CDR3 DNA sequence: TGTGCCAGCTCACCAACAGGGACCTATAGCAATCAGCCCCAGCATTTT. Translating it yields CASSPTGTYSNQPQHF.